The rows below give T cell receptor beta chains drawn from one sample of a study of cytomegalovirus exposure and HLA in healthy donors. Clones were sequenced by immunoSEQ multiplex PCR, and TCRdb holds only the in-frame ones, with some missing. The sample has about 170,000 clones, around four fifths seen once. Sequenced input: PBMCs. The receptors come from a female donor in good health and CMV-seronegative. The CDR3 runs from the conserved cysteine through the conserved F or W. A D gene is named only where the DNA matches it firmly. Clone size is given for some rows only: seen once, a few or many times, or a class if the clone is expanded.

NA | TRBJ2-5 | TRBV5-4 | NA | TGTGCCAGCAGCCTGATGGGGGCTGGGGAGCAGTACTTC | CASSLMGAGEQYF
NA | TRBJ1-1 | TRBV7-3 | NA | TGTGCCAGCACCGGGGGGGGGAACACTGAAGCTTTCTTT | CASTGGGNTEAFF
NA | TRBJ1-2 | TRBV4-3 | TRBD1 | TGCGCCAGCAGCCACCTGGAGGGGCAGGGGGCCTATGGCTACACCTTC | CASSHLEGQGAYGYTF
NA | TRBJ2-7 | TRBV28 | NA | TGTGCCAGCACTATAAGGACAGTATGGGGCTCTGGGGGAAGGGAGCAGTACTTC | CASTIRTVWGSGGREQYF
NA | TRBJ2-1 | TRBV19 | TRBD2 | TGTGCCAGTAGTCAACCGGGACTAGCGGGAGGGCGTGTAGATGAGCAGTTCTTC | CASSQPGLAGGRVDEQFF
NA | TRBJ1-4 | TRBV19 | NA | TGTGCCAGTAGTACCGAGGTCCATGAAAAACTGTTTTTT | CASSTEVHEKLFF
NA | TRBJ1-1 | TRBV28 | NA | TGTGCCAGCAGTTTTATGGGCCCAACGAACACTGAAGCTTTCTTT | CASSFMGPTNTEAFF
NA | TRBJ1-4 | TRBV18 | NA | TGTGCCAGCTCACCCAGTGTTAATGAAAAACTGTTTTTT | CASSPSVNEKLFF
NA | TRBJ1-5 | TRBV2 | NA | TGTGCCAGCAGTGAAACGACAGTACATAGCAATCAGCCCCAGCATTTT | CASSETTVHSNQPQHF
NA | TRBJ1-4 | TRBV6-6 | TRBD1 | TGTGCCAGCAGCTGGGGACAGGGCGAAAAACTGTTTTTT | CASSWGQGEKLFF
few | TRBJ2-2 | TRBV21-1 | NA | TGTGCCAGCAGCCATACAGCAGCGAACACCGGGGAGCTGTTTTTT | CASSHTAANTGELFF
NA | TRBJ2-1 | TRBV19 | TRBD2 | TGTGCCAGTAGTAGTCTAGCGGGGGGGCCCAATGAGCAGTTCTTC | CASSSLAGGPNEQFF
NA | TRBJ2-7 | TRBV7-2 | TRBD1 | TGTGCCAGCAGCTACAGGGGATACGAGCAGTACTTC | CASSYRGYEQYF
NA | TRBJ1-1 | TRBV28 | TRBD1 | TGTGCCAGCAGTTTTGGGGGACAGGAAGCTTTCTTT | CASSFGGQEAFF
NA | TRBJ2-1 | TRBV18 | NA | TGTGCCAGCTCACCACCGGAGGGGCGGAATGAGCAGTTCTTC | CASSPPEGRNEQFF
NA | TRBJ2-2 | TRBV29-1 | NA | TGCAGCGTAGGACATACGAACACCGGGGAGCTGTTTTTT | CSVGHTNTGELFF
NA | TRBJ1-1 | TRBV18 | NA | TGTGCCAGCTCCCCGCCTACAGGTCTGAACACTGAAGCTTTCTTT | CASSPPTGLNTEAFF
few | TRBJ2-7 | TRBV28 | NA | TGTGCCAGCAGTTTATACGGGGAGACGTACGAGCAGTACTTC | CASSLYGETYEQYF
NA | TRBJ1-6 | TRBV7-9 | NA | TGTGCCAGCAGCCCCAGACTCCATTGGGCCCTCCACTTT | CASSPRLHWALHF
NA | TRBJ2-7 | TRBV7-2 | TRBD1 | TGTGCCAGCAGCCGACAGGGCTACGAGCAGTACTTC | CASSRQGYEQYF
few | TRBJ2-5 | TRBV5-5 | TRBD1 | TGTGCCAGCAGCTTGACAGGGGGCCTGGAGACCCAGTACTTC | CASSLTGGLETQYF
NA | TRBJ1-3 | TRBV2 | NA | TGTGCCACGCAGGGCCTTAGCTCCCAGGACACCATATATTTT | CATQGLSSQDTIYF
once | TRBJ2-7 | TRBV7-3 | NA | TGTGCCAGCAGCCCCCAGGGGTCCAGCTCCTACGAGCAGTACTTC | CASSPQGSSSYEQYF
NA | TRBJ1-2 | TRBV29-1 | NA | TGCAGCGTTGAGTCCATCAATGATGGCTACACCTTC | CSVESINDGYTF
NA | TRBJ1-5 | TRBV27 | NA | TGTGCCAGCAGGTCCGGGAACGGTCAGCCCCAGCATTTT | CASRSGNGQPQHF
NA | TRBJ1-2 | TRBV7-6 | TRBD1 | TGTGCCAGCAGCTTGTCAGGGGGTGATGGCTACACCTTC | CASSLSGGDGYTF
once | TRBJ2-5 | TRBV7-2 | NA | TGTGCCAGCAGCTTAATGGCCTTACAAGAGACCCAGTACTTC | CASSLMALQETQYF
NA | TRBJ2-1 | TRBV18 | TRBD2 | TGTGCCAGCTCCAACCAAGGGCTAGCGGGAGCCAATGAGCAGTTCTTC | CASSNQGLAGANEQFF
NA | TRBJ2-7 | TRBV7-2 | NA | TGTGCCAGCAGCTACCTTAGCGGCGGGGTGGGCGAGCAGTACTTC | CASSYLSGGVGEQYF
NA | TRBJ2-7 | TRBV28 | TRBD2 | TGTGCCTCCGAGGGACTAGCTCCCCACGAGCAGTACTTC | CASEGLAPHEQYF
NA | TRBJ1-2 | TRBV29-1 | NA | TGCAGCGTTGTAGCCCAGCCCCTGGATGGCTACACCTTC | CSVVAQPLDGYTF
NA | TRBJ1-5 | TRBV28 | TRBD1 | TGTGCCAGCAGCCCACGGGGACAGGGACGAAATCAGCCCCAGCATTTT | CASSPRGQGRNQPQHF
NA | TRBJ1-4 | TRBV7-9 | TRBD1 | TGTGCCAGCAGCCTAGGGACAGGCCATGAAAAACTGTTTTTT | CASSLGTGHEKLFF
NA | TRBJ2-1 | TRBV11-2 | TRBD1 | TGTGCCAGCAGCTTAGGGTGGGACAGGGTAAGCTCCTACAATGAGCAGTTCTTC | CASSLGWDRVSSYNEQFF
once | TRBJ2-1 | TRBV4-3 | TRBD1 | TGCGCCAGCAGCCAAGCAGAAACAGGGGCCGTTGGGCGTGAGCAGTTCTTC | CASSQAETGAVGREQFF
NA | TRBJ2-1 | TRBV5-1 | TRBD2 | TGCGCCAGCAGTAAACTAGCGGGGGGGCAAGACAATGAGCAGTTCTTC | CASSKLAGGQDNEQFF
NA | TRBJ1-5 | TRBV19 | NA | TGTGCCAGTAGTACCGCCAGGGCTCAGCCCCAGCATTTT | CASSTARAQPQHF
NA | TRBJ1-2 | TRBV20-1 | TRBD1 | TGCAGTGCCAGGACAGGGGGTGGCTACACCTTC | CSARTGGGYTF
NA | TRBJ1-1 | TRBV29-1 | NA | TGCAGCGTTGAAGTTTGGCAGGGAATTGAAGCTTTCTTT | CSVEVWQGIEAFF
NA | TRBJ2-1 | TRBV6-1 | NA | TGTGCCAGCAGTGGGAGCGGGCGCTCCTACAATGAGCAGTTCTTC | CASSGSGRSYNEQFF
NA | TRBJ2-7 | TRBV28 | NA | TGTGCCAGCAGTTTATCCCCCTCGGAGCAGTACTTC | CASSLSPSEQYF
NA | TRBJ2-7 | TRBV28 | NA | TGTGCCAGCCAGAAAAGACAGGCGAGCCCTTCCTACGAGCAGTACTTC | CASQKRQASPSYEQYF
NA | TRBJ2-7 | TRBV9 | NA | TGTGCCAGCAGCGTAGGAGGGGGGGAACTCTACGAGCAGTACTTC | CASSVGGGELYEQYF
NA | TRBJ1-3 | TRBV6-1 | NA | TGTGCCAGCAGTTTACCGGGAGGGGCCGGAAACACCATATATTTT | CASSLPGGAGNTIYF
NA | TRBJ2-7 | TRBV6-5 | TRBD1 | TGTGCCAGCAGTTACGACAGGGGACCCTACGAGCAGTACTTC | CASSYDRGPYEQYF
NA | TRBJ2-2 | TRBV19 | TRBD1 | TGTGCCAGTAGTATAGACCCGCCGGGACAGGGGGCAACGAACACCGGGGAGCTGTTTTTT | CASSIDPPGQGATNTGELFF
NA | TRBJ1-2 | TRBV7-2 | TRBD1 | TGTGCCAGCAGCTTAGCCGGGACAGGGGCCCCAGGCTACACCTTC | CASSLAGTGAPGYTF
NA | TRBJ1-5 | TRBV28 | NA | TGTGCCAGCGGAGGCGGCAATCAGCCCCAGCATTTT | CASGGGNQPQHF
NA | TRBJ1-6 | TRBV18 | NA | TGTGCCAGCTCACCAAAAGTACTGGGGGCAGGGTCACCCCTCCACTTT | CASSPKVLGAGSPLHF
NA | TRBJ2-7 | TRBV2 | TRBD1 | TGTGCCAGCGGACAGGGTGACGAGCAGTACTTC | CASGQGDEQYF
NA | TRBJ1-2 | TRBV2 | TRBD1 | TGTGCCAGCAGGGAGACAGGGGATAACTATGGCTACACCTTC | CASRETGDNYGYTF
few | TRBJ2-7 | TRBV2 | NA | TGTGCCAGCAGTTCAGGGCTAAGCGAGCAGTACTTC | CASSSGLSEQYF